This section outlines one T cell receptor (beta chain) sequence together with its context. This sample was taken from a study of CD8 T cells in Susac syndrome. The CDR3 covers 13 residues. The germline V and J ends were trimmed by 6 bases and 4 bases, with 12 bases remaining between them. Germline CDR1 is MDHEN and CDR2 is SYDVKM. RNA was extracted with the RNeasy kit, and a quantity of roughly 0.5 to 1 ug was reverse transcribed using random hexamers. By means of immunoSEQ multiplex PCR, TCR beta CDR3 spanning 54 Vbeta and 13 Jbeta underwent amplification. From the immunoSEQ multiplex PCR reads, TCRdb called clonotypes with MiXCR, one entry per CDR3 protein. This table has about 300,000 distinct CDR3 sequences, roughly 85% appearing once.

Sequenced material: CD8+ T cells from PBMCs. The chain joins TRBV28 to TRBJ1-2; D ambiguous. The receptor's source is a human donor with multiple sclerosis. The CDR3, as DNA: TGTGCCAGCAGCCGACCCCGAGGCTATGGCTACACCTTC. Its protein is CASSRPRGYGYTF.